This T cell receptor beta chain came from a study of shared clonotypes between healthy human individuals. Across the whole study: Each donor had three CD4 naive, three CD4 memory, two CD8 naive and one CD8 memory plate. Study observations and caveats: Generation probabilities of non-shared clonotypes were lower (relative to those shared by all four donors).

Researchers divided each subset's genomic DNA evenly across several immunoSEQ plates. TCRdb's copy holds only in-frame clones and misses some; the assay was immunoSEQ multiplex PCR. The profile covers about 2 million clones, with about 95% appearing a single time and roughly 1% taken by the ten largest. Naive CD8 cells comprised CD45RO-negative, CCR7-positively selected cells, excluding terminally differentiated effector memory CD45RA+ cells. The donors, all of them Caucasian adults, lived in Nashville, Tennessee. As to this clone: The antigen remains undetermined.

The CDR3 is 17 residues long. The sequencing sample was made of naive CD8+ T cells sorted from blood. This receptor was obtained from a man aged 18 to 29 in good health. The rearrangement links TRBV21-1 to TRBJ2-7; the table's D call of TRBD1 was not tested on the DNA. TRBV21-1 is shown as a pseudogene. In DNA, the CDR3 is TGTGCCAGCAGCAACTCAGGGCGGATGGGCCTCACCTCCGAGCAGTACTTC. It specifies CASSNSGRMGLTSEQYF.